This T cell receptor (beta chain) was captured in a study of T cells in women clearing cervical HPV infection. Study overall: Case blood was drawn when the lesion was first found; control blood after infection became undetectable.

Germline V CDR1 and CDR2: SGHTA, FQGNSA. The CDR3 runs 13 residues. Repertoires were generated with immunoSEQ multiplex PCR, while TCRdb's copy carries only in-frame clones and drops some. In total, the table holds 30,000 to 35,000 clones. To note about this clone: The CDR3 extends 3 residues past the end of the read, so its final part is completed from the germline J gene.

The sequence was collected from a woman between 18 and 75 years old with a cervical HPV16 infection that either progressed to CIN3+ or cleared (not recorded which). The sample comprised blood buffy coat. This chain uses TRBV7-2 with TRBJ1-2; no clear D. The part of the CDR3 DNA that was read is TGTGCCAGCAGCTTACTAGGTATTTCCGAC. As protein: CASSLLGISD. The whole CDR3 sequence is CASSLLGISDYTF.